This TCR beta chain was sequenced during a study of human T cells and chemical hapten exposure. The sample's time point: patch test 1, 2 weeks after DPC sensitization. Sample treatment: therapeutic diphenylcyclopropenone sensitization with weekly scalp DPC. TCRdb re-called the RACE reads with MiXCR, one entry per CDR3 protein. The repertoire holds fewer than 150,000 distinct CDR3 sequences, with around 13% as singletons. The V and J ends lost 5 bases and 5 bases, in that order; junction bases with no gene match: 12. The germline V gene encodes CDR1 SGHVS and CDR2 FNYEAQ. The CDR3 covers 16 residues. Material: whole blood, obtained in connection with sensitization to the hapten diphenylcyclopropenone (DPC). The chain carries TRBV7-6 and TRBJ2-5, with TRBD2 matching 9 bases. The sequence was obtained from a man younger than 35 with alopecia areata. Some clones in this sample may be carry-over from other donors' samples. The CDR3 reads CASSRRGGGAWETQYF. The CDR3 DNA reads TGTGCCAGCAGCCGACGTGGCGGGGGGGCCTGGGAGACCCAGTACTTC.